One T cell receptor beta chain is described in this entry. Antigen specificity is unknown. The sample originates from a study of graft-versus-host responses after intestinal transplantation. Overall study: Recipients obtained multivisceral, liver-intestinal, or isolated intestinal transplants. Every one of the recipients received anti-thymocyte globulin induction and afterwards took tacrolimus and steroids for approximately three years.

Overall study findings and caveats: Allografts of patients with graft-donor T cell macrochimerism showed high graft-versus-host to host-versus-graft clone ratios. Some GvH clones were seen earlier in gut or blood, suggesting intestinal origin.

The assay was immunoSEQ multiplex PCR, and TCRdb's table has in-frame clones only and misses some. The top ten clones hold 0.65% to 0.85% of a sample with approximately 90,000 clones, roughly 80% of them seen once. The CDR3 totals 18 residues. V lost 4 bases, J lost 0 bases, and 17 bases lay in between. Germline CDR1 and CDR2: SGHNT and YYREEE (reference sequence). V gene TRBV5-4 combines with J gene TRBJ1-6; D might be TRBD1 (6 bases). Sequences were derived from unstimulated CD4+ T cells sorted from spleen or lymph node cells, sampled before intestinal transplant. This clonotype was sampled from a human donor who received an intestinal transplant. The CDR3 reads CASSPRGLGSSYNSPLHF. DNA of the CDR3: TGTGCCAGCAGCCCCAGGGGCCTAGGAAGCTCCTATAATTCACCCCTCCACTTT.